The 20 T cell receptor beta chains given below trace back to one sample, sequenced in a study of blood T cell repertoires in COVID-19. The protocol was immunoSEQ multiplex PCR, while the TCRdb copy is restricted to in-frame clones and leaves out a portion. Seen here are about 130,000 clones, around 81% observed once, and the top ten hold approximately 10%. What was sequenced was peripheral blood. These receptors all come from a human donor in a cohort sampled during active COVID-19.

This clone was seen a handful of times. This chain uses TRBV5-8 with TRBJ2-7; TRBD1 agrees at 8 bases. Germline loops: CDR1 SGHTS, CDR2 YDEGEE. Trimming cost V 1 base and J 6 bases; bases outside gene matches: 6. The length of the CDR3 is 14 residues. CDR3 residues: CASSLRDRKGEQYF. DNA for the CDR3: TGTGCCAGCAGCTTGAGGGACAGGAAGGGCGAGCAGTACTTC. Looking up the rest from reference TRBV5-8 and TRBJ2-7 gives the full variable domain: EAGVTQSPTHLIKTRGQQATLRCSPISGHTSVYWYQQALGLGLQFLLWYDEGEERNRGNFPPRFSGRQFPNYSSELNVNALELEDSALYLCASSLRDRKGEQYFGPGTRLTVT.

The J gene is TRBJ2-1, the V gene TRBV6-1; the D is unclear. The CDR3 sequence is 15 residues long. Trimming left V 3 bases short and J 0 bases short, with 9 bases between. Germline V gene sequence: CDR1 MNHNS, CDR2 SASEGT. CDR3 bases: TGTGCCAGCAGTGATCTGGTGAGCTCCTACAATGAGCAGTTCTTC. Translation: CASSDLVSSYNEQFF.

The chain couples TRBV10-3 to TRBJ1-5; perhaps TRBD1 as D (5 bases). Per germline, CDR1 ENHRY and CDR2 SYGVKD. CDR3 length equals 16 residues. Trimming stripped 8 bases from V and 4 bases from J, with 21 bases between. The DNA of the CDR3 is TGTGCCATCGTCCCCTCACGGAAACAGGTAAATCAGCCCCAGCATTTT. Protein: CAIVPSRKQVNQPQHF.

The CDR3: CASSPMLGANVLTF. CDR3 nucleotides: TGTGCCAGCAGCCCTATGCTAGGGGCCAACGTCCTGACTTTC. The chain couples TRBV9 to TRBJ2-6; D not resolved. The CDR3 extends over 14 amino acids. Germline V CDR1 and CDR2: SGDLS, YYNGEE. Trimming cost V 4 bases and J 4 bases, with 9 bases left between them.

The chain couples TRBV11-2 to TRBJ2-2, with D tentatively TRBD2 (5 bases). Trimming shortened V by 4 bases and J by 3 bases, and 6 bases separated the two germline ends. This CDR3 has 13 amino acids. In germline, CDR1 is SGHAT, CDR2 FQNNGV. CDR3 nucleotide sequence: TGTGCCAGCAGCTCGGACTACACCGGGGAGCTGTTTTTT. It translates to CASSSDYTGELFF.

The chain uses TRBV7-9 and TRBJ2-7; 8 nucleotides align to TRBD2. The CDR3 runs 17 residues. Germline CDR1 reads SEHNR; CDR2 reads FQNEAQ (reference sequence). The J segment lost 0 bases and the V segment lost 1 base, leaving 8 bases of the junction unmatched. Written as DNA, the CDR3 is TGTGCCAGCAGCTTAGTACCCCAGCGGGGGCACTCCTACGAGCAGTACTTC. Its protein product is CASSLVPQRGHSYEQYF.

V and J are TRBV2 and TRBJ1-4; unclear D gene. Germline V gives CDR1 SNHLY, CDR2 FYNNEI. This CDR3 has 14 amino acids. V lost 6 bases and J 1 base, leaving 9 bases between the germline ends. The CDR3 DNA is TGTGCCAGCAGGGGGAGTCGAACTAATGAAAAACTGTTTTTT. Translation: CASRGSRTNEKLFF. The full variable domain, in which reference TRBV2 and TRBJ1-4 provide the parts outside the CDR3, is EPEVTQTPSHQVTQMGQEVILRCVPISNHLYFYWYRQILGQKVEFLVSFYNNEISEKSEIFDDQFSVERPDGSNFTLKIRSTKLEDSAMYFCASRGSRTNEKLFFGSGTQLSVL.

This clone was detected a few times. J is TRBJ1-1 and V is TRBV7-3; D unresolved. V lost 1 base and J lost 0, with 6 bases in between. Germline CDR1 SGHTA, CDR2 FQGTGA. CDR3 length: 14 amino acids. CDR3 DNA: TGTGCCAGCAGCTTAAGCACAATGAACACTGAAGCTTTCTTT. Its translation is CASSLSTMNTEAFF.

The V call is TRBV6-5, the J call TRBJ2-5, with a tentative D call TRBD2 (6 bases). The V gene's germline CDR1 is MNHEY and CDR2 SVGAGI. Trimming took off 5 bases at V and 5 bases at J, with 9 bases between the two ends. This CDR3 contains 12 residues. In DNA, the CDR3 is TGTGCCAGCAGTACGCGGGACGAGACCCAGTACTTC. Translation gives CASSTRDETQYF.

A single count supports this clone. As DNA, the CDR3 is TGTGCCAGCGGGAGGAGGGGAGATACGCAGTATTTT. Amino acid sequence: CASGRRGDTQYF. J is TRBJ2-3 and V is TRBV6-5; a weak D match, TRBD2 (6 bases). Per the germline V gene, CDR1 is MNHEY and CDR2 is SVGAGI. The V end was cut by 8 bases, the J end by 5 bases, with 11 bases between. The CDR3 runs 12 residues.

V gene TRBV19 combines with J gene TRBJ2-3; D remains unclear. Germline assignment: CDR1 LNHDA and CDR2 SQIVND (reference sequence). V was clipped by 5 bases and J by 4 bases, with 10 bases between them. The CDR3 has 13 amino acids. The CDR3 nucleotides read TGTGCCAGTAGTGTCGCCGGAGCAGATACGCAGTATTTT. The encoded protein is CASSVAGADTQYF. The full variable domain, its missing parts supplied by reference TRBV19 and TRBJ2-3, is DGGITQSPKYLFRKEGQNVTLSCEQNLNHDAMYWYRQDPGQGLRLIYYSQIVNDFQKGDIAEGYSVSREKKESFPLTVTSAQKNPTAFYLCASSVAGADTQYFGPGTRLTVL.

The chain joins TRBV11-2 to TRBJ1-6; TRBD1 is a possible D gene (6 bases). The CDR3 sequence is 16 residues long. V was clipped by 1 base and J by 4 bases, with 11 bases between them. Per the germline V gene, CDR1 is SGHAT and CDR2 is FQNNGV. The CDR3 DNA sequence: TGTGCCAGCAGCTTAGTAGGGACAAATTATAATTCACCCCTCCACTTT. It specifies CASSLVGTNYNSPLHF. The full variable domain, in which reference TRBV11-2 and TRBJ1-6 provide the parts outside the CDR3, is EAGVAQSPRYKIIEKRQSVAFWCNPISGHATLYWYQQILGQGPKLLIQFQNNGVVDDSQLPKDRFSAERLKGVDSTLKIQPAKLEDSAVYLCASSLVGTNYNSPLHFGNGTRLTVT.

This chain uses TRBV30 with TRBJ2-7, with 8 bases identical to TRBD1. CDR1 is GTSNPN, CDR2 SVGIG, per germline (reference sequence). J gave up 3 bases and V 1 base, and 5 bases lay outside the gene matches. The CDR3 runs 14 residues. CDR3 in DNA: TGTGCCTGGAGTGCCGGGACAGGCATCTACGAGCAGTACTTC. Translation gives CAWSAGTGIYEQYF.

The chain uses TRBV3-1 (or the pseudogene TRBV3-2) and TRBJ2-1; tentative D call: TRBD2 (8 bases). The CDR3 is 21 amino acids. V was cut by 1 base and J by 3 bases, with 28 bases left in between. Germline CDR1 LGHDT, CDR2 YNNKEL (reference sequence). Here the CDR3 DNA reads TGTGCCAGCAGCCAAGGAGTGTTGGCAGGGGGGCGGGGGGCTGGCTACAATGAGCAGTTCTTC. It encodes CASSQGVLAGGRGAGYNEQFF.

This clone was seen many times. V usage is TRBV11-2 and J usage is TRBJ1-2; 8 bases match TRBD1. The V and J ends lost 4 bases and 4 bases, in that order; junction bases with no gene match: 8. Germline V gene sequence: CDR1 SGHAT, CDR2 FQNNGV. CDR3 length equals 15 residues. CDR3 sequence (DNA): TGTGCCAGCAGCTCAGGACAGGGCGATGCCTATGGCTACACCTTC. Translation gives CASSSGQGDAYGYTF.

The chain has TRBV5-1 and TRBJ2-5; D is perhaps TRBD1 (6 bases). The V end was cut by 3 bases, the J end by 2 bases, with 11 bases between. Germline-derived CDR1 and CDR2 are SGHRS and YFSETQ. The CDR3 is made up of 14 amino acids. CDR3 DNA: TGCGCCAGCAGCTCAGGACAGCCGCAAGAGACCCAGTACTTC. Protein product: CASSSGQPQETQYF.

This clone was observed a single time. The chain has TRBV4-1 and TRBJ1-1; 8 bases agree with TRBD1. J lost 0 bases, V lost 3 bases, and 3 bases had no gene match. The V gene's germline CDR1 is MGHRA and CDR2 YSYEKL. This CDR3 region has 15 residues. The CDR3 region has the DNA TGCGCCAGCAGCCACCGGACAGGGATGAACACTGAAGCTTTCTTT. It is translated as CASSHRTGMNTEAFF.

The V gene is TRBV30, the J gene TRBJ1-6; perhaps TRBD1 as D (5 bases). Germline CDR1 reads GTSNPN; CDR2 reads SVGIG (reference sequence). Trimming shortened V by 6 bases and J by 11 bases, and 26 bases separated the two germline ends. This CDR3 contains 16 residues. CDR3 in amino acids: CACGAPGLPGGTPLHF. CDR3 coding DNA: TGTGCCTGCGGCGCTCCAGGGCTGCCCGGGGGAACACCCCTCCACTTT.

This clone has only one observation. The genes are TRBV19 and TRBJ1-4, with D perhaps matching TRBD1 (5 bases). Germline-derived CDR1 and CDR2 are LNHDA and SQIVND (reference sequence). Trimming stripped 7 bases from V and 8 bases from J, with 17 bases between. CDR3 size: 14 residues. The CDR3 spells CASKLLDTEEKLFF. For the CDR3, the DNA is TGTGCCAGTAAGTTGTTGGACACCGAAGAAAAACTGTTTTTT.

J is TRBJ1-2 and V is TRBV5-4, with 7 positions matching TRBD1. V lost 6 bases and J lost 7; bases outside the gene matches: 9. The CDR3 has 13 residues. Germline V gene lookup returns CDR1 SGHNT and CDR2 YYREEE (reference sequence). CDR3 sequence: CASTRREGAGYTF. Here the CDR3 DNA reads TGTGCCAGCACCCGGCGAGAGGGGGCTGGCTACACCTTC. Full variable domain (missing parts from reference TRBV5-4 and TRBJ1-2): ETGVTQSPTHLIKTRGQQVTLRCSSQSGHNTVSWYQQALGQGPQFIFQYYREEENGRGNFPPRFSGLQFPNYSSELNVNALELDDSALYLCASTRREGAGYTFGSGTRLTVV.